This T cell receptor (beta chain) was identified in a study of blood T cell repertoires in COVID-19. Overall study: The origin of the acute and convalescent COVID-19 samples was the United States, Italy and Spain. From T cells, B-cell-depleted T cells, or PBMCs came the material, which was cDNA or gDNA.

The authors' processing: Cell counts per sample came from amplifying reference gene primers. The repertoire was sequenced with immunoSEQ multiplex PCR; TCRdb's copy has only in-frame clones and lacks some. That table furnishes V, J and clone size, whereas the DNA furnished D and trimming. The sample gives 150,000 to 200,000 clones, 86% of which show up once; about 9.7% is in the top ten. The CDR3 length is 12 residues. Trimming at V came to 7 bases and at J to 0 bases, leaving 3 bases not matched to a gene. Germline assignment: CDR1 GTSNPN and CDR2 SVGIG (reference sequence). This receptor was taken from a man aged 50 to 60 with active or convalescent COVID-19. Sequenced sample: peripheral blood. The J gene is TRBJ2-7, the V gene TRBV30, with 7 bases identical to TRBD2. The CDR3 sequence: CASGRDSYEQYF. The CDR3 DNA reads TGTGCCTCTGGGAGGGACTCCTACGAGCAGTACTTC. Full variable domain (remainder filled in from reference TRBV30 and TRBJ2-7): SQTIHQWPATLVQPVGSPLSLECTVEGTSNPNLYWYRQAAGRGLQLLFYSVGIGQISSEVPQNLSASRPQDRQFILSSKKLLLSDSGFYLCASGRDSYEQYFGPGTRLTVT.